This entry features one T cell receptor (beta chain) sequence. The data were obtained in a study of shared clonotypes between healthy human individuals. Overall study context: CD4 naive and CD4 memory each took three plates per donor, while CD8 naive took two and CD8 memory one.

The J segment lost 7 bases and the V segment lost 4 bases, leaving 8 bases of the junction unmatched. This CDR3 contains 15 residues. Germline lookup yields CDR1 LNHDA and CDR2 SQIVND (reference sequence). Deep-level settings were used for running the assay. Sorted-subset replicate PCR reactions were performed with about 210 ng DNA, corresponding to roughly 30,000 T cell genomes. Measured with immunoSEQ multiplex PCR; TCRdb has only the in-frame clones, and not every one. The sample has about 690,000 clones; about nine tenths are singletons. The gene calls are TRBV19 and TRBJ2-1, with 9 bases lining up with TRBD1. The source of this sequence is a man aged 18 to 29 in good health. Some clones in this sample may be carry-over from other donors' samples. Specimen: memory CD8+ T cells from PBMCs. Subset specified: CD45RO+ cells pooled with CCR7-negative TemRA cells. CDR3 amino acids: CASSNTETGGNEQFF. The CDR3 DNA sequence: TGTGCCAGTAGTAATACGGAGACAGGGGGAAATGAGCAGTTCTTC.